Listed below are T cell receptor beta chains from one sample, sequenced in a study of blood T cell repertoires in COVID-19. Produced via immunoSEQ multiplex PCR; TCRdb's table is partial and in-frame only. The profile shows fewer than 500,000 clones, roughly 80% of them singletons. The sequenced sample was peripheral blood. The origin of the receptors is a human donor with acute or convalescent COVID-19. The donor label of this sample is uncertain. CDR3s include the opening cysteine and the closing phenylalanine or tryptophan. D genes are given only for firm matches. Clone size is given for some rows only: seen once, a few or many times, or a class if the clone is expanded.

clone size	V gene	D gene	J gene	CDR3 length	CDR3 DNA	CDR3 protein
.	TRBV18	TRBD1	TRBJ1-2	17	TGTGCCAGCTCACCACCCCACCCGACAGGGTTGGTAGAGGGCTACACCTTC	CASSPPHPTGLVEGYTF
once	TRBV5-4	TRBD2	TRBJ2-7	14	TGTGCCAGCAGCTTTGCAGCGGGAAGTTACGAGCAGTACTTC	CASSFAAGSYEQYF
few	TRBV19	TRBD1	TRBJ1-4	14	TGTGCCAGTAGATGGACAGGAGGAAGTGAAAAACTGTTTTTT	CASRWTGGSEKLFF
.	TRBV5-1	TRBD1	TRBJ2-3	18	TGCGCCAGCAGCTTGCCTTTGTTGACCGGGACAGGGACAGATACGCAGTATTTT	CASSLPLLTGTGTDTQYF
few	TRBV18	TRBD1	TRBJ2-5	14	TGTGCCAGCTCACCAAGGGGACAGGGTGAGACCCAGTACTTC	CASSPRGQGETQYF
.	TRBV3-1/TRBV3-2	.	TRBJ2-7	16	TGTGCCAGCAGCCAAGGACAGCGAAGTTCCTCCTACGAGCAGTACTTC	CASSQGQRSSSYEQYF
few	TRBV10-3	.	TRBJ1-3	16	TGTGCCATCAGTGAGTCGGGAGGGTTCGCTGGAAACACCATATATTTT	CAISESGGFAGNTIYF
.	TRBV7-8	.	TRBJ1-6	15	TGTGCCAGCAGCTCTGTTAGCTCCTATAATTCACCCCTCCACTTT	CASSSVSSYNSPLHF
few	TRBV10-2	.	TRBJ1-1	13	TGCGCCAGCAGGACAGCCGCGAACACTGAAGCTTTCTTT	CASRTAANTEAFF
.	TRBV6-4	.	TRBJ1-4	13	TGTGCCAGCAGTGAGCGGGAAGGGGAAAAACTGTTTTTT	CASSEREGEKLFF
.	TRBV2	.	TRBJ2-2	14	TGTGCCAGTAGACAGGTCAAGAACACCGGGGAGCTGTTTTTT	CASRQVKNTGELFF
.	TRBV7-9	.	TRBJ2-6	17	TGTGCCAGCAGCTTATCGGGGAGGAGCGCTGGGGCCAACGTCCTGACTTTC	CASSLSGRSAGANVLTF
.	TRBV30	TRBD1	TRBJ1-3	13	TGTGCCTACCCGACAGGGACTGGAAACACCATATATTTT	CAYPTGTGNTIYF
.	TRBV6-5	.	TRBJ1-2	15	TGTGCCAGCAGTTACTCGGGGCAGTTTAACTATGGCTACACCTTC	CASSYSGQFNYGYTF
.	TRBV15	TRBD1	TRBJ2-7	15	TGTGCCACCAGCAAAATCGACAGGGTCGGAGACGAGCAGTACTTC	CATSKIDRVGDEQYF
.	TRBV7-9	.	TRBJ1-3	18	TGTGCCAGCAGCTTAGATCTTTTGGCAGGGGACAATGGAAACACCATATATTTT	CASSLDLLAGDNGNTIYF
.	TRBV15	.	TRBJ2-7	14	TGTGCCACCAGCAGAGAGGGCGGGACCTACGAGCAGTACTTC	CATSREGGTYEQYF
.	TRBV7-9	.	TRBJ1-4	16	TGTGCCAGCAGCTACACAGAGGGACTCTCGGGGGAAAAACTGTTTTTT	CASSYTEGLSGEKLFF
.	TRBV19	TRBD1	TRBJ1-4	16	TGTGCCAGTAGTCCGTGGGACAGGCTCCCTAATGAAAAACTGTTTTTT	CASSPWDRLPNEKLFF
once	TRBV11-3	TRBD1	TRBJ2-5	15	TGTGCCAGCAGCTCAAACTACGACAGGGAGGAGACCCAGTACTTC	CASSSNYDREETQYF
.	TRBV9	.	TRBJ1-2	13	TGTGCCAGCAGCCCGCGGGAAAACTATGGCTACACCTTC	CASSPRENYGYTF
.	TRBV20-1	.	TRBJ2-2	14	TGCAGTGCTAGTGTGGCGGCGAACACCGGGGAGCTGTTTTTT	CSASVAANTGELFF
.	TRBV24-1	TRBD1	TRBJ2-3	13	TGTGCCACCAGTGAACAGGGGGTGGATACGCAGTATTTT	CATSEQGVDTQYF
.	TRBV6-1	TRBD2	TRBJ2-3	16	TGTGCCAGCAGTGAACCAGCGGGAGTGGGAACAGATACGCAGTATTTT	CASSEPAGVGTDTQYF
.	TRBV4-1	.	TRBJ1-1	12	TGCGCCAGCAGCCAGTCCACGGGGATGGCTTTCTTT	CASSQSTGMAFF
.	TRBV30	.	TRBJ1-2	13	TGTGCCTGGAGTGTAGGACTCCGCTATGGCTACACCTTC	CAWSVGLRYGYTF
once	TRBV18	.	TRBJ1-5	13	TGTGCCAGCTCACTCACAGGGTTTCAGCCCCAGCATTTT	CASSLTGFQPQHF
many	TRBV11-2	.	TRBJ1-3	14	TGTGCCAGCAGCTTAGATGGCTTTGGAAACACCATATATTTT	CASSLDGFGNTIYF
.	TRBV28	TRBD2	TRBJ2-5	15	TGTGCCAGCAGTTTAGCGGGGGGGAGGTTAGAGACCCAGTACTTC	CASSLAGGRLETQYF
.	TRBV18	TRBD1	TRBJ2-2	16	TGTGCCAGCTCACCAGTCTTGGGACAGGGCACCGGGGAGCTGTTTTTT	CASSPVLGQGTGELFF
.	TRBV5-1	.	TRBJ2-2	15	TGCGCCAGCAGGAAGCTACAGGGAGTTGGCGGGGAGCTGTTTTTT	CASRKLQGVGGELFF
.	TRBV7-9	.	TRBJ2-2	13	TGTGCCAGCAGCTTACGGGGGACCGGGGAGCTGTTTTTT	CASSLRGTGELFF
.	TRBV18	TRBD1	TRBJ1-4	16	TGTGCCAGCTCACCCCCATCCGGGACAGGATTAGGAAAACTGTTTTTT	CASSPPSGTGLGKLFF
once	TRBV3-1/TRBV3-2	.	TRBJ2-7	13	TGTGCCAGCAGCCAGGGGCTCCTGAGTGAGCAGTACTTC	CASSQGLLSEQYF
.	TRBV11-2	TRBD1	TRBJ1-1	15	TGTGCCAGCAGCTTAGCCGGGACAGGCGCCACTGAAGCTTTCTTT	CASSLAGTGATEAFF
.	TRBV7-9	TRBD1	TRBJ2-7	15	TGTGCCAGCAGCTTTGGACAGGGGGGTTTCTACGAGCAGTACTTC	CASSFGQGGFYEQYF
.	TRBV9	TRBD2	TRBJ2-1	15	TGTGCCAGCAGCGCGTCCGGGACTAGCGGGAGCGAGCAGTTCTTC	CASSASGTSGSEQFF
.	TRBV6-5	.	TRBJ2-5	13	TGTGCCAGCAGATTTACAGGGTATGAGGCCCAGTACTTC	CASRFTGYEAQYF
.	TRBV7-2	.	TRBJ2-7	15	TGTGCCAGCAGCTCCACAGTGACCCTCTCCTACGAGCAGTACTTC	CASSSTVTLSYEQYF
.	TRBV5-1	.	TRBJ1-6	17	TGCGCCAGCAGCTTGCAGACAGGAGGCTCCTATAATTCACCCCTCCACTTT	CASSLQTGGSYNSPLHF
once	TRBV2	.	TRBJ2-2	17	TGTGCCAGCAGCCCTCGTAGGACAGCCTTAAACACCGGGGAGCTGTTTTTT	CASSPRRTALNTGELFF
.	TRBV28	TRBD1	TRBJ1-3	15	TGTGCCAGCAGTTTACACAGGGGGCTCGGAAACACCATATATTTT	CASSLHRGLGNTIYF
.	TRBV2	.	TRBJ1-3	15	TGTGCCAGCAGTCGGGAGAGCCACTCTGGAAACACCATATATTTT	CASSRESHSGNTIYF
.	TRBV6-5	.	TRBJ2-7	16	TGTGCCAGCAGTTACCGCAGGGGGGACGGCTCCTACGAGCAGTACTTC	CASSYRRGDGSYEQYF
.	TRBV18	.	TRBJ1-6	13	TGTGCCAGCTCACCGGTCGGCGGGGGGACCCTCCACTTT	CASSPVGGGTLHF